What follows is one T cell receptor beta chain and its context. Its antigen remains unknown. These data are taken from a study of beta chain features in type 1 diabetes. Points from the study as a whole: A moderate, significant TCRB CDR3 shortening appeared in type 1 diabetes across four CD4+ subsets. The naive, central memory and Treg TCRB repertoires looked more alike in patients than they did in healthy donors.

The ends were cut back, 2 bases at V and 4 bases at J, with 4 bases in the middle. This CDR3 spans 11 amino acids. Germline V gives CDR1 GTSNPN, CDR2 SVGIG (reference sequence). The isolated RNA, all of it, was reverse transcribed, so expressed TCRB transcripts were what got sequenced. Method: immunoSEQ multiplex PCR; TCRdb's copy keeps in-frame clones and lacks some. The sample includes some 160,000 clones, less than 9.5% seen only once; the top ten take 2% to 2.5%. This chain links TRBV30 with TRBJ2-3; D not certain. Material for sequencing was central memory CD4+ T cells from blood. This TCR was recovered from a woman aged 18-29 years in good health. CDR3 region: CAWSLADTQYF. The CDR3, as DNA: TGTGCCTGGAGTCTCGCAGATACGCAGTATTTT.